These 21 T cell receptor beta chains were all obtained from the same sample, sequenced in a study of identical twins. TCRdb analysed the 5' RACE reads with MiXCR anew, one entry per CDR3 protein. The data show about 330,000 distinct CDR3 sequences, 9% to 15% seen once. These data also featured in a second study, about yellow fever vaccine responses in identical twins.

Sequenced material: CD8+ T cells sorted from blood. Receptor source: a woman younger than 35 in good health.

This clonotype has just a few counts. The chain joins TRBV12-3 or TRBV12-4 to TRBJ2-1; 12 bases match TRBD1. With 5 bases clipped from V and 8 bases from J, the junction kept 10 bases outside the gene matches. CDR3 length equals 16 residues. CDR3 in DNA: TGTGCCAGCAGTACGCCGGGACAGGGGGCGGTTTATGAGCAGTTCTTC. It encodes CASSTPGQGAVYEQFF.

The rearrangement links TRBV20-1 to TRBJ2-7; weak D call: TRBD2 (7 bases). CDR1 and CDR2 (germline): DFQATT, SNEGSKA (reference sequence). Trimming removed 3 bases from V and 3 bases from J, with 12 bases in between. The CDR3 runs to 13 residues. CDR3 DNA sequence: TGCAGTGCTAGGGTGCGGGGGCACTACGAGCAGTACGTC. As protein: CSARVRGHYEQYV.

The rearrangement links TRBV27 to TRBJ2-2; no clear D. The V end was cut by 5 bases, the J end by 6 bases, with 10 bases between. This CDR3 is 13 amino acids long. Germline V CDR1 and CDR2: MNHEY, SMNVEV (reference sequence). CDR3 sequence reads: CASSPALPGELFF. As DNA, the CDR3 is TGTGCCAGCAGTCCCGCGCTCCCCGGGGAGCTGTTTTTT.

The CDR3 loop reads CASSSGLAFPYNEQFF. In nucleotides, the CDR3 is TGTGCCAGCAGTTCCGGACTAGCTTTTCCCTACAATGAGCAGTTCTTC. The genes are TRBV7-9 and TRBJ2-1, with 8 bases fitting TRBD2. V trimming: 6 bases; J trimming: 2 bases; junction bases outside the gene matches: 9. CDR3 length equals 16 residues. Per the germline V gene, CDR1 is SEHNR and CDR2 is FQNEAQ (reference sequence).

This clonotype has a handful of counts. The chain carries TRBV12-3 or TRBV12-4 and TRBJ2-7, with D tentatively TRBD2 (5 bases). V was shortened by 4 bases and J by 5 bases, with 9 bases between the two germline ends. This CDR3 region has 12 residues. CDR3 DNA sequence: TGTGCCAGCAGTTGGCCGGGGAACGAGCAGTACTTC. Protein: CASSWPGNEQYF.

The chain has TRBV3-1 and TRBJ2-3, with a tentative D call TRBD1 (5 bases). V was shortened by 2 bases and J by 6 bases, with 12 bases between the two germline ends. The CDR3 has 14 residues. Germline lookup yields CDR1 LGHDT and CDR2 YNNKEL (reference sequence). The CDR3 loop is CASSQQGSLDTQYF. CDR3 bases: TGTGCCAGCAGCCAACAGGGATCGCTGGATACGCAGTATTTT.

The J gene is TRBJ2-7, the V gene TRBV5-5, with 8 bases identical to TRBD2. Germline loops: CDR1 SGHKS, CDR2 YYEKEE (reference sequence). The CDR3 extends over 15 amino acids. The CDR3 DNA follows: TGTGCCAGCACCTTGGACGGGGGGGCCTCCTACGAGCAGTACGTC. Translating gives CASTLDGGASYEQYV.

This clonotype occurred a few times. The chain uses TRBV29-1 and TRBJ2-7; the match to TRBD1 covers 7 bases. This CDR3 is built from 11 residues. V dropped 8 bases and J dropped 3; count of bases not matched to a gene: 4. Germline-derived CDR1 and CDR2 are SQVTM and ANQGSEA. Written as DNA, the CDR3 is TGCAGCATCCGGGACAGCTACGAGCAGTACTTC. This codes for CSIRDSYEQYF.

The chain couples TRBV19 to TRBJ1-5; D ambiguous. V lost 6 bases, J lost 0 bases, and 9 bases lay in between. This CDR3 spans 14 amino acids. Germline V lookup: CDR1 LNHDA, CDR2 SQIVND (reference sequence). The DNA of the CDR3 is TGTGCCAGTAGACCTCAGGATAGCAATCAGCCCCAGCATTTT. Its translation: CASRPQDSNQPQHF.

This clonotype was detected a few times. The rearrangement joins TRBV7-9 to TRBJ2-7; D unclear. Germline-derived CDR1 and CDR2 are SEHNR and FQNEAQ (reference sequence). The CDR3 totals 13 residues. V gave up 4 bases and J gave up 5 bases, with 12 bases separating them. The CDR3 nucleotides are TGTGCCAGCAGCTCGGACGGTTACCACGAGCAGTACTTC. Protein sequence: CASSSDGYHEQYF.

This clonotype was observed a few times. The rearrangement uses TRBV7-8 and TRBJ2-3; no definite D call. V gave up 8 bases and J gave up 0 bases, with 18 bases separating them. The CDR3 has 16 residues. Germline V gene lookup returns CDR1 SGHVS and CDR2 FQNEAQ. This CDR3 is CASEPKWSRSTDTQYF. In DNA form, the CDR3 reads TGTGCCAGCGAGCCAAAATGGAGTCGGAGCACAGATACGCAGTATTTT.

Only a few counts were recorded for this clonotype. DNA for the CDR3: TGTGCCAGCAGTTTATCGACAGGGGGCTCACCCCTCCACTTT. This encodes CASSLSTGGSPLHF. V and J are TRBV12-3 or TRBV12-4 and TRBJ1-6; 10 nucleotides agree with TRBD1. There are 14 residues in the CDR3. Trimming at V came to 2 bases and at J to 10 bases, leaving 2 bases not matched to a gene.

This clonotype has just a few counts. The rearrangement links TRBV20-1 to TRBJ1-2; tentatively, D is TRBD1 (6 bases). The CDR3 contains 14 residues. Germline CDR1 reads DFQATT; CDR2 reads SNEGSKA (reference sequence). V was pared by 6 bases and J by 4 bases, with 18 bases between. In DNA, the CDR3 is TGCAGTGCCGACTCTATCGGACAGTTCTATGGCTACACCTTC. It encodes CSADSIGQFYGYTF.

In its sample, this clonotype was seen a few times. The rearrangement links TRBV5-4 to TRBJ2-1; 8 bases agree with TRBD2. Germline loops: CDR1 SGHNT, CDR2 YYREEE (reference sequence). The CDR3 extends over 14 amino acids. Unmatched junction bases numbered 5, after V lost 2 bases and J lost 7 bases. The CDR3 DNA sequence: TGTGCCAGCAGCTTTGGGACTAGTATTAATGAGCAGTTCTTC. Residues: CASSFGTSINEQFF. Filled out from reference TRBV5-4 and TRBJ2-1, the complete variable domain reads ETGVTQSPTHLIKTRGQQVTLRCSSQSGHNTVSWYQQALGQGPQFIFQYYREEENGRGNFPPRFSGLQFPNYSSELNVNALELDDSALYLCASSFGTSINEQFFGPGTRLTVL.

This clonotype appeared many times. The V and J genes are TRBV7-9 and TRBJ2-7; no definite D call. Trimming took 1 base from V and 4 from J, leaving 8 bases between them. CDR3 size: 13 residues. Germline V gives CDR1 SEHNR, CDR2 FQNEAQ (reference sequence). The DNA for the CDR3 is TGTGCCAGCAGCTTAGTCGGAACTTACGAGCAGTACTTC. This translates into CASSLVGTYEQYF.

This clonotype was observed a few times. DNA of the CDR3: TGTGCCAGCAGCTTTTGGGGGGCCGACAGCTCCTACGAGCAGTACGTC. Translation: CASSFWGADSSYEQYV. The chain joins TRBV5-6 to TRBJ2-7, with D possibly called TRBD1 or TRBD2 (6 bases each). V lost 2 bases and J lost 0, with 15 bases in between. This CDR3 region has 16 residues. The germline V gene has CDR1 SGHDT and CDR2 YYEEEE.

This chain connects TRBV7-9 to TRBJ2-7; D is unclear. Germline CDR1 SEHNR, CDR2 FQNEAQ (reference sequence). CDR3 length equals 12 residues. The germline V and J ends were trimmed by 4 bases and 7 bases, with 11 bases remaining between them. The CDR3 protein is CASSSDAVEQYF. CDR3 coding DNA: TGTGCCAGCAGCTCCGACGCTGTAGAGCAGTACTTC.

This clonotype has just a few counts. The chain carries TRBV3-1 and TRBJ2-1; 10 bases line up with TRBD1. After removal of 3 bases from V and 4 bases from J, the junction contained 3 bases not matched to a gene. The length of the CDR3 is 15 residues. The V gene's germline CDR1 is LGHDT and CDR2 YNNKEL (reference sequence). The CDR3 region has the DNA TGTGCCAGCAGCCACGGGACAGGGGTTTACAATGAGCAGTTCTTC. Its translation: CASSHGTGVYNEQFF.

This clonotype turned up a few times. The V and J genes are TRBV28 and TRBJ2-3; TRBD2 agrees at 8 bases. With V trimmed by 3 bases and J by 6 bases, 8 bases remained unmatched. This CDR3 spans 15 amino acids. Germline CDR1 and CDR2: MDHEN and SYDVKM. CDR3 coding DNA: TGTGCCAGCAGTTTCGGGGGGGGGGCCGCTGATACGCAGTATTTT. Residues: CASSFGGGAADTQYF.

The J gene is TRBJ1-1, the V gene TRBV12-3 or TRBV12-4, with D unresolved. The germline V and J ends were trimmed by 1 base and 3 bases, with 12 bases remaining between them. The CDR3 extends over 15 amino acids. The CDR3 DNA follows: TGTGCCAGCAGTTTAGAGGTGAGGGTCGACACTGAAGCTTTCTTT. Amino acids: CASSLEVRVDTEAFF.

CDR3 in DNA: TGCAGTGCTAGAGAGCAACGTCACGGAACTAGCGGGACCCTGTACTTC. Amino acids: CSAREQRHGTSGTLYF. The chain has TRBV20-1 and TRBJ2-7, with TRBD2 matching 10 bases. The CDR3 runs 16 residues. CDR1 DFQATT and CDR2 SNEGSKA come from the germline V gene (reference sequence). V lost 0 bases, J lost 12 bases, and 17 bases stayed unmatched.